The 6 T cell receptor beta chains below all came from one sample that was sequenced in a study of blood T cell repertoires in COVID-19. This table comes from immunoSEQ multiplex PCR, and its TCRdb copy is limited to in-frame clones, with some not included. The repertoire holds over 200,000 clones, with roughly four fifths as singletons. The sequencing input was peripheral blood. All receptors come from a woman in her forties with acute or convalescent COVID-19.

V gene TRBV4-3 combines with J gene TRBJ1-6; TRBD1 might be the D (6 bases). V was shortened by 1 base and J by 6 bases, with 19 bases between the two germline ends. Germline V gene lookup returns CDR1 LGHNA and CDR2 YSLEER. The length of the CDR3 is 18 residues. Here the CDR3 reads CASSQGSRTAGFNSPLHF. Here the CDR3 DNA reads TGCGCCAGCAGCCAAGGTTCTCGGACAGCAGGATTTAATTCACCCCTCCACTTT.

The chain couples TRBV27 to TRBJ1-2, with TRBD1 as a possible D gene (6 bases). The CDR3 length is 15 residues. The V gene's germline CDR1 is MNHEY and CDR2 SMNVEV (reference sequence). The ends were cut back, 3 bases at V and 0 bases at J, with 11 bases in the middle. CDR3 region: CASSFSGVANYGYTF. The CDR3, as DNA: TGTGCCAGCAGTTTCTCAGGGGTAGCTAACTATGGCTACACCTTC.

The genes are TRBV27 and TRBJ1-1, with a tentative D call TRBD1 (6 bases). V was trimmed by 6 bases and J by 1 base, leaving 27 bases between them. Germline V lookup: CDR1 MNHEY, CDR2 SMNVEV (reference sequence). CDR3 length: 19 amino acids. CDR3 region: CASRPRMGEQGGRNTEAFF. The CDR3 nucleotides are TGTGCCAGCAGGCCACGTATGGGGGAACAGGGAGGGCGGAACACTGAAGCTTTCTTT.

The CDR3 DNA is TGTGCCAGTAGTATCAGTGGAGCTAGGGGGACCCCGGTCGAGCAGTACTTC. It yields the protein CASSISGARGTPVEQYF. The rearrangement uses TRBV19 and TRBJ2-7, with D perhaps matching TRBD1 (6 bases). CDR1 LNHDA and CDR2 SQIVND come from the germline V gene (reference sequence). The length of the CDR3 is 17 residues. Trimming left V 3 bases short and J 6 bases short, with 24 bases between. The full variable domain, rest sourced from reference TRBV19 and TRBJ2-7, is DGGITQSPKYLFRKEGQNVTLSCEQNLNHDAMYWYRQDPGQGLRLIYYSQIVNDFQKGDIAEGYSVSREKKESFPLTVTSAQKNPTAFYLCASSISGARGTPVEQYFGPGTRLTVT.

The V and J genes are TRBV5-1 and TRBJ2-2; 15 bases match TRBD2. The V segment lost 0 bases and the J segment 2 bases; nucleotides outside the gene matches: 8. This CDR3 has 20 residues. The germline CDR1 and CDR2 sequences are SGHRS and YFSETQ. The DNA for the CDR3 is TGCGCCAGCAGCTTGGACGGACTAGCGGGAGGGCCTGGTAACACCGGGGAGCTGTTTTTT. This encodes CASSLDGLAGGPGNTGELFF.

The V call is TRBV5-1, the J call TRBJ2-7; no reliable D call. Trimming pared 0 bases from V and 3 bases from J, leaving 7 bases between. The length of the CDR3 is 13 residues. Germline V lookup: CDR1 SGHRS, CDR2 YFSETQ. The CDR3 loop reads CASSLVTDYEQYF. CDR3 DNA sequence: TGCGCCAGCAGCTTGGTGACTGACTACGAGCAGTACTTC.